What follows is one T cell receptor (beta chain) and its context. The junction had 4 bases not matched to a gene; V was cut back by 4 bases and J by 5 bases. The germline CDR1 and CDR2 sequences are SGHRS and YFSETQ. This CDR3 has 15 amino acids. The sample is drawn from a study of T cell changes during pregnancy in multiple sclerosis. Using immunoSEQ multiplex PCR, the repertoire was profiled, and TCRdb retains in-frame clones only, with some absent. Among tens of thousands of clones listed, 70% to 90% were seen once. Sample: CD8+ T cells from peripheral blood mononuclear cells, taken in the first trimester of pregnancy. This clonotype was sampled from a female donor in good health, enrolled as a control in a pregnancy study. V gene TRBV5-1 combines with J gene TRBJ1-4; 11 nucleotides line up with TRBD1. The CDR3 protein is CASSGQGAGNEKLFF. The CDR3 DNA sequence: TGCGCCAGCAGCGGACAGGGGGCTGGAAATGAAAAACTGTTTTTT. The whole variable domain, remainder taken from reference TRBV5-1 and TRBJ1-4, is KAGVTQTPRYLIKTRGQQVTLSCSPISGHRSVSWYQQTPGQGLQFLFEYFSETQRNKGNFPGRFSGRQFSNSRSEMNVSTLELGDSALYLCASSGQGAGNEKLFFGSGTQLSVL.